The clone carrying this TCR beta chain was counted many times. Its matching antigen is unknown. This may come from a read error, since a much larger clone is one base off. Germline V CDR1 and CDR2: DFQATT, SNEGSKA (reference sequence). V lost 2 bases and J lost 5, with 7 bases in between. This CDR3 is built from 11 residues. The data are from a study of blood T cells in healthy people across ages. General study points: No conclusive comparison of naive versus antigen-experienced cells was possible with unsorted PBMCs.

Using a J-beta primer mix together with a sample-barcoded 5' primer, a second PCR was run for 7 to 11 cycles. A template-switch adaptor with 12 random nucleotides tagged each cDNA molecule. TCRdb called the 5' RACE reads again in MiXCR, with one record for every CDR3 protein. In the table there are about 650,000 distinct CDR3 sequences, 32% of which are singletons. The rearrangement uses TRBV20-1 and TRBJ2-7; D not certain. The receptor's source is a woman of 80 years or more in good health. Sequencing used blood. CDR3 nucleotide sequence: TGCAGTGCTAGAAGATCCCACGAGCAGTACTTC. This sequence encodes CSARRSHEQYF.